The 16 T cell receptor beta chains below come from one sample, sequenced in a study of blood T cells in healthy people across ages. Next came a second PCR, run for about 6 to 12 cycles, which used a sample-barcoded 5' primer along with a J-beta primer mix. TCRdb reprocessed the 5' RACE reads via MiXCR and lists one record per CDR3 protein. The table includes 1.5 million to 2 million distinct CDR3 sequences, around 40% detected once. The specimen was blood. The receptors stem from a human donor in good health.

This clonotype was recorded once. CDR3 nucleotides: TGTGCCAGCAGCTCGGTCAGGGGCCACTACGAGCAGTACTTC. Encoded protein: CASSSVRGHYEQYF. V gene TRBV7-2 combines with J gene TRBJ2-7, with a weak D call TRBD1 (6 bases). Germline values: CDR1 SGHTA, CDR2 FQGNSA. The CDR3 extends over 14 amino acids. The V gene lost 4 bases and the J gene lost 3 bases, with 13 bases spanning the gap.

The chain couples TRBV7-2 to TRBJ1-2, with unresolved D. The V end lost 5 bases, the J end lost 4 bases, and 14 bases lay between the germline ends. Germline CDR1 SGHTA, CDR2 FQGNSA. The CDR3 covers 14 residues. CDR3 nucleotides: TGTGCCAGCAGCACCCGACAAGCCACCTATGGCTACACCTTC. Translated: CASSTRQATYGYTF.

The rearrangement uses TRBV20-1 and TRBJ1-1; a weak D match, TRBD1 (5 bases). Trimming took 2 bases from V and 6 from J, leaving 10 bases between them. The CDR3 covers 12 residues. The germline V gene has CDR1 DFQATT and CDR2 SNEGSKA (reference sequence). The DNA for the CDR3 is TGCAGTGCTAGATCGGGACGGCCTGAAGCTTTCTTT. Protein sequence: CSARSGRPEAFF.

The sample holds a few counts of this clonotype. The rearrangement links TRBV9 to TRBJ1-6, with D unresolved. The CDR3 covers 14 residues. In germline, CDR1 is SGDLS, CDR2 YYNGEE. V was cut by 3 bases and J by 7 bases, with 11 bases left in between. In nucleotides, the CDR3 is TGTGCCAGCAGCGGCCAACGGGAGAATTCACCCCTCCACTTT. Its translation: CASSGQRENSPLHF. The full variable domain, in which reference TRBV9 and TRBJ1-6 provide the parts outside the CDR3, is DSGVTQTPKHLITATGQRVTLRCSPRSGDLSVYWYQQSLDQGLQFLIQYYNGEERAKGNILERFSAQQFPDLHSELNLSSLELGDSALYFCASSGQRENSPLHFGNGTRLTVT.

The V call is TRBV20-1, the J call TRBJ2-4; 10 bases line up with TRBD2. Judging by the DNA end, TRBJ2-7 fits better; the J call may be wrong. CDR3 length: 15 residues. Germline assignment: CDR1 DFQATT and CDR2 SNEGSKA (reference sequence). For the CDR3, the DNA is TGCAGTGCTAGGCTAGCGGGGGCTCCTTCTCGCGAGCAGTACTTC. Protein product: CSARLAGAPSREQYF.

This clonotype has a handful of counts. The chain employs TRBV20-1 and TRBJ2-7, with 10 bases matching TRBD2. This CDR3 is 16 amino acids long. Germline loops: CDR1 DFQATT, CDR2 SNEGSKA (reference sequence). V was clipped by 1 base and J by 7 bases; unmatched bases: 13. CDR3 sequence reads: CSARAPPGTSVAEQYF. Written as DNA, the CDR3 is TGCAGTGCTAGAGCCCCCCCGGGGACTAGCGTTGCGGAGCAGTACTTC.

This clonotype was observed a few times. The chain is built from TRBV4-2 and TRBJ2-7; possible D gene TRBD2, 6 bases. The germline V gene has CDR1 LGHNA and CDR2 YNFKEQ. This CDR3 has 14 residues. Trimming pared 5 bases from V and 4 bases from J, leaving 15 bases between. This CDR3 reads CASSGGNRDYEQYF. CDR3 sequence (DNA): TGTGCCAGCAGCGGGGGGAACAGAGATTACGAGCAGTACTTC.

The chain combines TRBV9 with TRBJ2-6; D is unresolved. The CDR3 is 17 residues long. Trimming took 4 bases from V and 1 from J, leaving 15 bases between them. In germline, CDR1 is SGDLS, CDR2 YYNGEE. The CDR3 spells CASSSGRVSSGANVLTF. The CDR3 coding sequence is TGTGCCAGCAGCTCTGGCCGGGTTTCTTCTGGGGCCAACGTCCTGACTTTC.

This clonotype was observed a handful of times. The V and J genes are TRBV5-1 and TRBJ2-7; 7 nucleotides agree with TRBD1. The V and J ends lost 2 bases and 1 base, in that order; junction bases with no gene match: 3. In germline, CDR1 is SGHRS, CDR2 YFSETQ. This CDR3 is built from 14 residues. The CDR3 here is CASSFGQESYEQYF. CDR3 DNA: TGCGCCAGCAGCTTTGGACAGGAATCCTACGAGCAGTACTTC.

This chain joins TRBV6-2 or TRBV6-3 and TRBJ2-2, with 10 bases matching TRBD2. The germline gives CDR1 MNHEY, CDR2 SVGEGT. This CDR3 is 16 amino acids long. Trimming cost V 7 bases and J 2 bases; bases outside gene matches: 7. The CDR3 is CASTLSGGGNTGELFF. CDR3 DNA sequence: TGTGCCAGCACCCTCAGCGGGGGGGGAAACACCGGGGAGCTGTTTTTT.

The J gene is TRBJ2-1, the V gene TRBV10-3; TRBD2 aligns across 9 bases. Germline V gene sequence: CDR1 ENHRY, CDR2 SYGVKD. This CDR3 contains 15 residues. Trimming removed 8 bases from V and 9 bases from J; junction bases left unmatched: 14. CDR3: CAIVAPAGGQVEQFF. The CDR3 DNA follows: TGTGCCATCGTCGCGCCGGCGGGGGGGCAGGTTGAGCAGTTCTTC.

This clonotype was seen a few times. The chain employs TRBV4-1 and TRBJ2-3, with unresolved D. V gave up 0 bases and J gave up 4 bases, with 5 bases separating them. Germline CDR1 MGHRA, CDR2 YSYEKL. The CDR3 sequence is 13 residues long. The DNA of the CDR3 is TGCGCCAGCAGCCAAGAGGTGGCAGATACGCAGTATTTT. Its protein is CASSQEVADTQYF.

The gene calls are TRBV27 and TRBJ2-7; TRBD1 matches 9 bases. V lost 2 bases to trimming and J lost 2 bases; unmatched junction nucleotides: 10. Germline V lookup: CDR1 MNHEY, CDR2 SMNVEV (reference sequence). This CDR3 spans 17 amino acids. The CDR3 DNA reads TGTGCCAGCAGTTTAGGGCCCGGGACAGGGTTACCCTACGAGCAGTACTTC. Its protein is CASSLGPGTGLPYEQYF.

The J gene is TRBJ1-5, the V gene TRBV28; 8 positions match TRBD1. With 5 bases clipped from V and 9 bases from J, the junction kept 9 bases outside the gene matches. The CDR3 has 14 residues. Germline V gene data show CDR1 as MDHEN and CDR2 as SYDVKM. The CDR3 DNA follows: TGTGCCAGCAGTCCCGGACAGGGAGGTCCGCCCCAGCATTTT. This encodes CASSPGQGGPPQHF.

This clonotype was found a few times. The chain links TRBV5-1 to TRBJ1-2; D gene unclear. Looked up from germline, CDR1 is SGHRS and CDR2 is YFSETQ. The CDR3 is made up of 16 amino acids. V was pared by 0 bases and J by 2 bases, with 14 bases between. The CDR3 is CASSLAAGLTNYGYTF. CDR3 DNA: TGCGCCAGCAGCTTGGCGGCAGGACTGACCAACTATGGCTACACCTTC.

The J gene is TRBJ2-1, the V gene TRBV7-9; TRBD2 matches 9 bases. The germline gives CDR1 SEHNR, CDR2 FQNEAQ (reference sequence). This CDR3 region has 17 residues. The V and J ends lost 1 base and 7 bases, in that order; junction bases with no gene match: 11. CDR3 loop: CASSLVLAGTVWNEQFF. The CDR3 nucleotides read TGTGCCAGCAGCTTAGTTCTAGCGGGGACTGTTTGGAATGAGCAGTTCTTC.